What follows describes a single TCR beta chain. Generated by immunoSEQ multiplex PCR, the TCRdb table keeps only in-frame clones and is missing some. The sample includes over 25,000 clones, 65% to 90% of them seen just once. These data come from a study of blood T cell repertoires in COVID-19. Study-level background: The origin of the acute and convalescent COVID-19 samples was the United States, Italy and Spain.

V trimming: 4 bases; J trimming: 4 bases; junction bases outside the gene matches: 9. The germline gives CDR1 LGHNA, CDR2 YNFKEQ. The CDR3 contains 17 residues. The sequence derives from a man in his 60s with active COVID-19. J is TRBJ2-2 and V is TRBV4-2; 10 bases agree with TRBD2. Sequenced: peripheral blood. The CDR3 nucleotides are TGTGCCAGCAGCCCTTTTAAGGCTAGCGGGAGCACCGGGGAGCTGTTTTTT. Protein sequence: CASSPFKASGSTGELFF.